This T cell receptor (beta chain) originates from a study of blood T cell repertoires in COVID-19. Study in general: The cDNA or gDNA used as material had been derived from T cells, B-cell-depleted T cells, or PBMCs.

After removal of 5 bases from V and 4 bases from J, the junction contained 1 base not matched to a gene. Germline V gene lookup returns CDR1 SGHTA and CDR2 FQGTGA. The CDR3 consists of 13 residues. Authors' processing steps: Reference gene primer amplification gave nucleated cell count estimates. The method was immunoSEQ multiplex PCR; TCRdb's version includes in-frame clones alone and lacks a portion of them. V and J calls and clone size are copied from that table; D and trimming were computed from the DNA. This table holds roughly 410,000 clones, 70% to 90% found once. One Seattle source followed patients from active infection through their disease course.

This receptor was obtained from a woman aged 40 to 50 with COVID-19, enrolled during active disease. Sequencing input: peripheral blood. The chain has TRBV7-3 and TRBJ1-5; the match to TRBD1 covers 8 bases. In nucleotides, the CDR3 is TGTGCCAGCAGCCGGGACAGGAATCAGCCCCAGCATTTT. This translates into CASSRDRNQPQHF.